The clone carrying this T cell receptor beta chain was seen a single time. The data were produced by immunoSEQ multiplex PCR, yet TCRdb's version contains in-frame clones alone and is incomplete. The top ten clones hold more than 10% of a sample with over 30,000 clones, 84% of them seen once. This specimen comes from a study of OX40 agonist ivuxolimab in advanced cancers. Overall study context: Patients were 82.7% male with ages roughly 23 to 90, mean around 61.

The CDR3 is made up of 13 amino acids. V was cut by 2 bases and J by 0 bases, with 5 bases left in between. In germline, CDR1 is MNHEY, CDR2 SMNVEV (reference sequence). The chain combines TRBV27 with TRBJ2-7; D not resolved. The receptor was derived from an adult with an advanced solid tumor such as melanoma, head and neck, liver or kidney cancer. The sequencing here drew on CD4+ or CD8+ T cells sorted from blood, taken in a trial of the OX40 agonist ivuxolimab. In nucleotides, the CDR3 is TGTGCCAGCAGTTTAACCAGCTCCTACGAGCAGTACTTC. Translation gives CASSLTSSYEQYF.